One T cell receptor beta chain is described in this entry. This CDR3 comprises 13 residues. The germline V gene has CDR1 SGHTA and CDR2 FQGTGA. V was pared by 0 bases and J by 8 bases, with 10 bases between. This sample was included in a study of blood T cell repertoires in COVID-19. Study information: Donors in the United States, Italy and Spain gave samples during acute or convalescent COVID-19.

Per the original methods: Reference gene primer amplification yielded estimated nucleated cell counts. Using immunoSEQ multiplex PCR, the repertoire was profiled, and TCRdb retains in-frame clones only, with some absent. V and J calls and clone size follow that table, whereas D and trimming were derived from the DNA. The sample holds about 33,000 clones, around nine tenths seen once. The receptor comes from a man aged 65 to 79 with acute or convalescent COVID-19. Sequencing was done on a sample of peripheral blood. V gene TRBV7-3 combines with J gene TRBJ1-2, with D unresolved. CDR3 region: CASSLTSGYGYTF. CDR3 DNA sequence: TGTGCCAGCAGCTTAACGTCCGGGTACGGCTACACCTTC.